These T cell receptor beta chains were read from a single sample in a study of blood T cell repertoires in COVID-19. TCRdb keeps only in-frame clones here, not all; method: immunoSEQ multiplex PCR. Here the sample spans about 380,000 clones, about 90% being singletons. The specimen was PBMCs or T cells enriched from blood (not recorded which). All receptors derive from a man aged 25-40 years who had recovered from COVID-19. Each CDR3 is given with its conserved first and last residue. Fields, in order: CDR3 protein, CDR3 DNA, clone size, V gene, D gene, J gene. The D gene is left open where the match is weak. Rows give clone size only sometimes, using once, few, many, or a class for an expanded clone.

CDR3aa: CASSQDWRSPLHF
CDR3nt: TGTGCCAGCAGCCAAGATTGGAGGTCACCCCTCCACTTT
abundance: -
v_gene: TRBV3-1/TRBV3-2
d_gene: -
j_gene: TRBJ1-6

CDR3aa: CASSSTGDGKQYF
CDR3nt: TGTGCCAGCTCAAGTACGGGGGACGGTAAGCAGTACTTC
abundance: -
v_gene: TRBV18
d_gene: -
j_gene: TRBJ2-7

CDR3aa: CASSPGQASIGDTQYF
CDR3nt: TGTGCCAGCAGCCCGGGACAGGCCTCCATTGGGGATACGCAGTATTTT
abundance: -
v_gene: TRBV11-2
d_gene: TRBD1
j_gene: TRBJ2-3

CDR3aa: CASSPREGFYEQYF
CDR3nt: TGTGCCAGCTCACCACGAGAGGGTTTTTACGAGCAGTACTTC
abundance: once
v_gene: TRBV18
d_gene: -
j_gene: TRBJ2-7

CDR3aa: CASSLTGGNYGYTF
CDR3nt: TGTGCCAGCAGCCTGACAGGGGGCAACTATGGCTACACCTTC
abundance: -
v_gene: TRBV5-4
d_gene: TRBD1
j_gene: TRBJ1-2

CDR3aa: CASSVADKKNEQFF
CDR3nt: TGTGCCAGCAGCGTAGCGGACAAAAAAAATGAGCAGTTCTTC
abundance: once
v_gene: TRBV9
d_gene: -
j_gene: TRBJ2-1

CDR3aa: CATPGQGAFGYTF
CDR3nt: TGTGCCACTCCAGGACAGGGGGCGTTTGGCTACACCTTC
abundance: -
v_gene: TRBV2
d_gene: TRBD1
j_gene: TRBJ1-2

CDR3aa: CAISEKSGGAGNEQFF
CDR3nt: TGTGCCATCAGCGAGAAAAGCGGGGGGGCCGGGAATGAGCAGTTCTTC
abundance: -
v_gene: TRBV10-3
d_gene: TRBD2
j_gene: TRBJ2-1

CDR3aa: CASSSTNSFSTDTQYF
CDR3nt: TGCGCCAGCAGTTCCACTAATAGTTTTTCGACAGATACGCAGTATTTT
abundance: -
v_gene: TRBV5-1
d_gene: -
j_gene: TRBJ2-3

CDR3aa: CASSARWTGRNTEAFF
CDR3nt: TGTGCCAGCAGCGCCAGATGGACAGGGAGGAACACTGAAGCTTTCTTT
abundance: -
v_gene: TRBV6-2/TRBV6-3
d_gene: TRBD1
j_gene: TRBJ1-1

CDR3aa: CASSINPAGGTDTQYF
CDR3nt: TGTGCCAGCAGCATCAACCCCGCCGGGGGCACAGATACGCAGTATTTT
abundance: once
v_gene: TRBV27
d_gene: -
j_gene: TRBJ2-3

CDR3aa: CASDNSGGYTGELFF
CDR3nt: TGTGCCAGTGACAACAGCGGGGGCTACACCGGGGAGCTGTTTTTT
abundance: -
v_gene: TRBV19
d_gene: TRBD2
j_gene: TRBJ2-2

CDR3aa: CASSLSPTGGLEEQYF
CDR3nt: TGTGCCAGCAGCTTATCCCCGACAGGGGGGCTAGAAGAGCAGTACTTC
abundance: -
v_gene: TRBV5-4
d_gene: TRBD1
j_gene: TRBJ2-7

CDR3aa: CASSRAGGLYEQYF
CDR3nt: TGTGCCAGCTCACGGGCAGGGGGGCTCTACGAGCAGTACTTC
abundance: -
v_gene: TRBV18
d_gene: -
j_gene: TRBJ2-7

CDR3aa: CASSPVADYNSPLHF
CDR3nt: TGTGCCAGCTCACCAGTGGCGGACTATAATTCACCCCTCCACTTT
abundance: -
v_gene: TRBV18
d_gene: -
j_gene: TRBJ1-6

CDR3aa: CASSSRQGSTEAFF
CDR3nt: TGTGCCAGCAGCTCTCGACAGGGGAGCACTGAAGCTTTCTTT
abundance: -
v_gene: TRBV7-9
d_gene: TRBD1
j_gene: TRBJ1-1

CDR3aa: CASSPVGNTIYF
CDR3nt: TGTGCCAGCAGTCCGGTCGGAAACACCATATATTTT
abundance: once
v_gene: TRBV12-3/TRBV12-4
d_gene: -
j_gene: TRBJ1-3

CDR3aa: CSVVPLLPRGADTQYF
CDR3nt: TGCAGCGTTGTCCCCCTTCTTCCGCGGGGCGCAGATACGCAGTATTTT
abundance: -
v_gene: TRBV29-1
d_gene: -
j_gene: TRBJ2-3

CDR3aa: CASSSRQGWNTEAFF
CDR3nt: TGTGCCAGCAGTTCACGACAGGGGTGGAACACTGAAGCTTTCTTT
abundance: -
v_gene: TRBV6-2/TRBV6-3
d_gene: TRBD1
j_gene: TRBJ1-1

CDR3aa: CASSQARGEGQPQHF
CDR3nt: TGTGCCAGCAGCCAAGCGCGAGGGGAGGGTCAGCCCCAGCATTTT
abundance: -
v_gene: TRBV3-1/TRBV3-2
d_gene: -
j_gene: TRBJ1-5

CDR3aa: CASGDLDRGNEQFF
CDR3nt: TGTGCTAGTGGCGACTTGGACAGGGGAAATGAGCAGTTCTTC
abundance: -
v_gene: TRBV12-5
d_gene: TRBD1
j_gene: TRBJ2-1

CDR3aa: CASRKTGHEQYF
CDR3nt: TGTGCCAGCAGGAAAACAGGGCACGAGCAGTACTTC
abundance: -
v_gene: TRBV2
d_gene: -
j_gene: TRBJ2-7

CDR3aa: CASSQPTGGTDTQYF
CDR3nt: TGTGCCAGCAGCCAACCGACAGGGGGTACAGATACGCAGTATTTT
abundance: -
v_gene: TRBV3-1/TRBV3-2
d_gene: TRBD1
j_gene: TRBJ2-3

CDR3aa: CASSLGTLEAYEQYF
CDR3nt: TGTGCCAGCAGCTTAGGGACTCTGGAAGCCTACGAGCAGTACTTC
abundance: -
v_gene: TRBV7-9
d_gene: -
j_gene: TRBJ2-7